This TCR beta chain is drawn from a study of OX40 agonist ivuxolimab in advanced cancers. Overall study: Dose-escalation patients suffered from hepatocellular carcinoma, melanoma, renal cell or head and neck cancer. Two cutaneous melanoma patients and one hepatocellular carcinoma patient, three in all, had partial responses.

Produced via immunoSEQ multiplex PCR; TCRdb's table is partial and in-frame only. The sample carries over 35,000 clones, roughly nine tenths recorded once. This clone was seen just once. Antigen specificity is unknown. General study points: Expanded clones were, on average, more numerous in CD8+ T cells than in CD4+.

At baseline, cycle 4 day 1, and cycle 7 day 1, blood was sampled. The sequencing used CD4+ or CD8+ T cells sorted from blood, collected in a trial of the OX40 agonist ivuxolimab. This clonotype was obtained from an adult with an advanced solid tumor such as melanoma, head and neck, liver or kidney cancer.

The CDR3, as DNA: TGTGCCAGCTTCCTGATAGGGGGCGCGAACTATGGCTACACCTTC. It is translated as CASFLIGGANYGYTF. The rearrangement joins TRBV2 to TRBJ1-2; 7 nucleotides match TRBD1. This CDR3 spans 15 amino acids. Per the germline V gene, CDR1 is SNHLY and CDR2 is FYNNEI. Germline trimming cut 8 bases from V and 2 bases from J; bases unmatched to any gene: 11.